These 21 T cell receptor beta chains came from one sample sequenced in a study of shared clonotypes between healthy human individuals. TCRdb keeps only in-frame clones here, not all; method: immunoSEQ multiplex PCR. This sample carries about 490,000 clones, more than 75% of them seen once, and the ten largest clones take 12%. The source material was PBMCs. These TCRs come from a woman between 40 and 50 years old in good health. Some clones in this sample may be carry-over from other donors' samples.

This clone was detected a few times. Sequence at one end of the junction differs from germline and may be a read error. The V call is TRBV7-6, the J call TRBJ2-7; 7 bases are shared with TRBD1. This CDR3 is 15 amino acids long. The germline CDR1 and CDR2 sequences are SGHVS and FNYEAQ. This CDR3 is CASSVAGTADYEQYF. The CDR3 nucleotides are TGTGCCAGCAGCGTAGCCGGGACAGCAGACTACGAGCAGTACTTC.

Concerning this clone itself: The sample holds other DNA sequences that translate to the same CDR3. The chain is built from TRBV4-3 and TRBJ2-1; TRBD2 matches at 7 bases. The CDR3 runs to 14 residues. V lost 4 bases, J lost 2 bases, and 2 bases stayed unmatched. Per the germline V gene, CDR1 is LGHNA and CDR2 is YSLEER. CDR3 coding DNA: TGCGCCAGCAGCCCCGGGACTACCTACAATGAGCAGTTCTTC. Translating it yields CASSPGTTYNEQFF.

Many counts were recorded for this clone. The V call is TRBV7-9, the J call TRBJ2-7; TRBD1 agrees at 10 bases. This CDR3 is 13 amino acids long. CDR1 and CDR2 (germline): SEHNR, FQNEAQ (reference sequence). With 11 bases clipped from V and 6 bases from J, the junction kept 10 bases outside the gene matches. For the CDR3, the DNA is TGTGCCGGGGGCCGGGACAGGGGCCGCGAGCAGTACTTC. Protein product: CAGGRDRGREQYF.

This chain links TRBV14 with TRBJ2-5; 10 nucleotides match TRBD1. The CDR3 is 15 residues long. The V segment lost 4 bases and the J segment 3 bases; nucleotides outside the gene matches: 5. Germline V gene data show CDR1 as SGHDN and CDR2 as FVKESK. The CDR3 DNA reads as TGTGCCAGCAGCCCCCTGGGACAGGGGAAAGAGACCCAGTACTTC. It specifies CASSPLGQGKETQYF.

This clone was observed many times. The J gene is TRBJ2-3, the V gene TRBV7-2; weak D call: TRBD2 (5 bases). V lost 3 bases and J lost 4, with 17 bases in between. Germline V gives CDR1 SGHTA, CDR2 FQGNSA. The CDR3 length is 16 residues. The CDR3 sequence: CASSLERPGESDTQYF. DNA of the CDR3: TGTGCCAGCAGCTTGGAGCGGCCCGGAGAATCAGATACGCAGTATTTT.

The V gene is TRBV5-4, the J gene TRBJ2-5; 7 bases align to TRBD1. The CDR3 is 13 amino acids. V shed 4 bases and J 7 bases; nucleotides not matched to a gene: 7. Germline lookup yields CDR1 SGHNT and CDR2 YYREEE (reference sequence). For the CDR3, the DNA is TGTGCCAGCAGCCGCGAAACAGGGGCGACCCAGTACTTC. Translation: CASSRETGATQYF.

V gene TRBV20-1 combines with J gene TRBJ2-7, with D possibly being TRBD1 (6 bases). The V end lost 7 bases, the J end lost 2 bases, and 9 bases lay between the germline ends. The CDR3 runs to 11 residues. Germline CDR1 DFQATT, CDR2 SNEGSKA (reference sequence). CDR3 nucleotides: TGCAGTGTACACAGGGCCTACGAGCAGTACTTC. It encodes CSVHRAYEQYF.

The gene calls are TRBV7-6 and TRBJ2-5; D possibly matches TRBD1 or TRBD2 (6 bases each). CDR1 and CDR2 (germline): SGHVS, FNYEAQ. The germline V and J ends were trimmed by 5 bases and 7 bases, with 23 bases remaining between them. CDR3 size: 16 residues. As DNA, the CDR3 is TGTGCCAGCAGCAAACGGACAGAGGAGGGAGATCGGACCCAGTACTTC. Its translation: CASSKRTEEGDRTQYF.

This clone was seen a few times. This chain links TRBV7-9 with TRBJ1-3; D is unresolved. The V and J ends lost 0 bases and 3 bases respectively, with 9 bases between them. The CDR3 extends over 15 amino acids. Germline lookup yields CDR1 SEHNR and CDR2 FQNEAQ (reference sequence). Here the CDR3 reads CASSLATGFGNTIYF. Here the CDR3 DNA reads TGTGCCAGCAGCTTAGCGACCGGGTTTGGAAACACCATATATTTT.

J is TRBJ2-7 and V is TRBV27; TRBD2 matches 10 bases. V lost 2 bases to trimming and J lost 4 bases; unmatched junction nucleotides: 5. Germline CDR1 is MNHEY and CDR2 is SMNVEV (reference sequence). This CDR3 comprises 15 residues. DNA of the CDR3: TGTGCCAGCAGTTTAGGGGTAGCGGGAGGATACGAGCAGTACTTC. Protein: CASSLGVAGGYEQYF.

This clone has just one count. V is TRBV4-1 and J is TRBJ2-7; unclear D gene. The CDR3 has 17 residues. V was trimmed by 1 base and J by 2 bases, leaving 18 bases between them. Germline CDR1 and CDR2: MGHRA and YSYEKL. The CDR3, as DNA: TGCGCCAGCAGCCAAGTTATTGTCGGCCGTAGCCCCTACGAGCAGTACTTC. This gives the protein CASSQVIVGRSPYEQYF.

The CDR3 loop is CASSFSGAVTDTQYF. The CDR3 DNA sequence: TGTGCCAGCAGCTTTAGCGGGGCTGTCACAGATACGCAGTATTTT. The chain uses TRBV7-3 and TRBJ2-3; the match to TRBD2 covers 8 bases. With 3 bases clipped from V and 2 bases from J, the junction kept 4 bases outside the gene matches. The CDR3 consists of 15 residues. Germline lookup yields CDR1 SGHTA and CDR2 FQGTGA.

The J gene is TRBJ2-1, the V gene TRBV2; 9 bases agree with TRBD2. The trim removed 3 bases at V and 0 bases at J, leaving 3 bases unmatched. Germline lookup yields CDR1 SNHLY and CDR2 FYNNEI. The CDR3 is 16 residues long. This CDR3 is CASSDASGISYNEQFF. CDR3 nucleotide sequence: TGTGCCAGCAGTGACGCTAGCGGGATCTCCTACAATGAGCAGTTCTTC. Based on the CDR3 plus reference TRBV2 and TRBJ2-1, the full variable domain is EPEVTQTPSHQVTQMGQEVILRCVPISNHLYFYWYRQILGQKVEFLVSFYNNEISEKSEIFDDQFSVERPDGSNFTLKIRSTKLEDSAMYFCASSDASGISYNEQFFGPGTRLTVL.

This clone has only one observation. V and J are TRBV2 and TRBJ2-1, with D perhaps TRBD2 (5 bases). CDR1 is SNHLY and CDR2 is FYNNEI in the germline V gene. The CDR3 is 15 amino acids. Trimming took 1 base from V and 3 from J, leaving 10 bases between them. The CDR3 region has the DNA TGTGCCAGCAGTGAAGGGGCGGGCTACTACAATGAGCAGTTCTTC. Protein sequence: CASSEGAGYYNEQFF. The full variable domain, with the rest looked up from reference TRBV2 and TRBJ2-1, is EPEVTQTPSHQVTQMGQEVILRCVPISNHLYFYWYRQILGQKVEFLVSFYNNEISEKSEIFDDQFSVERPDGSNFTLKIRSTKLEDSAMYFCASSEGAGYYNEQFFGPGTRLTVL.

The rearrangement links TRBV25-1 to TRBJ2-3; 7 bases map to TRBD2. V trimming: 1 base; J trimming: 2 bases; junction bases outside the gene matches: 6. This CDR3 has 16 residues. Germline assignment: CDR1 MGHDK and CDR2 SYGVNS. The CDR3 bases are TGTGCCAGCAGTGAATCTGGCGGGAGAGTCACAGATACGCAGTATTTT. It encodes CASSESGGRVTDTQYF.

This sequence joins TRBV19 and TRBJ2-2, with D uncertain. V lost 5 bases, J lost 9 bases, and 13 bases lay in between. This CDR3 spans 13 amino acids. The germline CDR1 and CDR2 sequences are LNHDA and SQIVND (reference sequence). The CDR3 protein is CASSGLSRRELFF. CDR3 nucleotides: TGTGCCAGTAGTGGGCTTTCCAGGAGGGAGCTGTTTTTT.

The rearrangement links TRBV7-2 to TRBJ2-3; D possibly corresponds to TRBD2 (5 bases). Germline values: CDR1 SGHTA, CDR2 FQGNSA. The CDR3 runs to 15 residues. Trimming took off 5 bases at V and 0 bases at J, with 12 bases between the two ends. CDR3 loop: CASSITGISTDTQYF. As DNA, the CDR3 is TGTGCCAGCAGCATCACCGGGATAAGCACAGATACGCAGTATTTT.

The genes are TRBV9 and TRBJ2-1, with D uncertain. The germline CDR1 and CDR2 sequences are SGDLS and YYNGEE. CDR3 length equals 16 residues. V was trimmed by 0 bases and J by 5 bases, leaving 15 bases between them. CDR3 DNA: TGTGCCAGCAGCGTAGAGGCGGCTAGGATTGACAATGAGCAGTTCTTC. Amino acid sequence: CASSVEAARIDNEQFF.

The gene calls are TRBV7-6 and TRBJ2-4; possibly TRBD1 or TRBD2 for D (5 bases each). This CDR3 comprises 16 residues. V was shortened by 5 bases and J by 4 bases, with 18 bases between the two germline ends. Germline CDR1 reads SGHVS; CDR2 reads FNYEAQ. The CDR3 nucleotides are TGTGCCAGCAGCCCTAGCCCCTTGGGACGGAAAAACATTCAGTACTTC. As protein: CASSPSPLGRKNIQYF.

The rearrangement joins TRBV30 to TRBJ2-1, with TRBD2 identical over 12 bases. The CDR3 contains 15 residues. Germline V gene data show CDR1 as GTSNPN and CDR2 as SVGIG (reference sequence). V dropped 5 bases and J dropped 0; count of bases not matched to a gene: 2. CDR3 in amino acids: CAWALAGGSYNEQFF. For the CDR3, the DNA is TGTGCCTGGGCACTAGCGGGAGGCTCCTACAATGAGCAGTTCTTC.

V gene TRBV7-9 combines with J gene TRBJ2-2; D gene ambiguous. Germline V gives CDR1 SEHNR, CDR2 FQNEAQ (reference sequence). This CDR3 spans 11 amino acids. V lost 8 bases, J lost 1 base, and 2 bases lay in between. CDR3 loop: CASGNTGELFF. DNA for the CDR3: TGTGCCAGCGGGAACACCGGGGAGCTGTTTTTT. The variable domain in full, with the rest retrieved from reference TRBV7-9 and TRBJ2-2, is DTGVSQNPRHKITKRGQNVTFRCDPISEHNRLYWYRQTLGQGPEFLTYFQNEAQLEKSRLLSDRFSAERPKGSFSTLEIQRTEQGDSAMYLCASGNTGELFFGEGSRLTVL.